This TCR beta chain was documented in a study of blood T cell repertoires in COVID-19. Study-level information: PBMCs, B-cell-depleted T cells, or T cells provided the cDNA or gDNA that made up the material.

This table comes from immunoSEQ multiplex PCR, and its TCRdb copy is limited to in-frame clones, with some not included. Among under 300,000 clones listed, over 70% were seen once. This TCR was sampled from a woman of 80 years or more with acute or convalescent COVID-19. Sequenced: peripheral blood.

The CDR3 sequence is CASSPGTSGSSGDTQYF. In nucleotides, the CDR3 is TGTGCCAGCAGTCCCGGGACTAGCGGGAGCTCGGGAGATACGCAGTATTTT. The gene calls are TRBV6-6 and TRBJ2-3; 14 bases line up with TRBD2. The CDR3 spans 17 residues. V shed 5 bases and J 5 bases; nucleotides not matched to a gene: 9. CDR1 and CDR2 from the germline V gene are MNHNY and SVGAGI (reference sequence).